This T cell receptor (beta chain) derives from a study of T cells in Graves' hyperthyroidism and ophthalmopathy. Amplification of TCR beta CDR3 regions used RNA as the template. First-round RT-PCR with HTBI primers amplified the TCR CDR3 region. One entry per CDR3 protein, called by TCRdb with MiXCR from the multiplex PCR reads. This sample carries about 520,000 distinct CDR3 sequences, roughly 24% of them seen once, and the ten largest clones take 11%. This CDR3 is 12 amino acids long. CDR1 is LNHDA, CDR2 SQIVND, per germline (reference sequence). V was cut by 3 bases and J by 5 bases, with 7 bases left in between.

Sequenced input: blood. The receptor was isolated from a woman aged 30 to 39 with Graves' ophthalmopathy. The chain employs TRBV19 and TRBJ1-2; no firm D call. CDR3 bases: TGTGCCAGTAGTATCTACGGTTATGGCTACACCTTC. Translation: CASSIYGYGYTF.